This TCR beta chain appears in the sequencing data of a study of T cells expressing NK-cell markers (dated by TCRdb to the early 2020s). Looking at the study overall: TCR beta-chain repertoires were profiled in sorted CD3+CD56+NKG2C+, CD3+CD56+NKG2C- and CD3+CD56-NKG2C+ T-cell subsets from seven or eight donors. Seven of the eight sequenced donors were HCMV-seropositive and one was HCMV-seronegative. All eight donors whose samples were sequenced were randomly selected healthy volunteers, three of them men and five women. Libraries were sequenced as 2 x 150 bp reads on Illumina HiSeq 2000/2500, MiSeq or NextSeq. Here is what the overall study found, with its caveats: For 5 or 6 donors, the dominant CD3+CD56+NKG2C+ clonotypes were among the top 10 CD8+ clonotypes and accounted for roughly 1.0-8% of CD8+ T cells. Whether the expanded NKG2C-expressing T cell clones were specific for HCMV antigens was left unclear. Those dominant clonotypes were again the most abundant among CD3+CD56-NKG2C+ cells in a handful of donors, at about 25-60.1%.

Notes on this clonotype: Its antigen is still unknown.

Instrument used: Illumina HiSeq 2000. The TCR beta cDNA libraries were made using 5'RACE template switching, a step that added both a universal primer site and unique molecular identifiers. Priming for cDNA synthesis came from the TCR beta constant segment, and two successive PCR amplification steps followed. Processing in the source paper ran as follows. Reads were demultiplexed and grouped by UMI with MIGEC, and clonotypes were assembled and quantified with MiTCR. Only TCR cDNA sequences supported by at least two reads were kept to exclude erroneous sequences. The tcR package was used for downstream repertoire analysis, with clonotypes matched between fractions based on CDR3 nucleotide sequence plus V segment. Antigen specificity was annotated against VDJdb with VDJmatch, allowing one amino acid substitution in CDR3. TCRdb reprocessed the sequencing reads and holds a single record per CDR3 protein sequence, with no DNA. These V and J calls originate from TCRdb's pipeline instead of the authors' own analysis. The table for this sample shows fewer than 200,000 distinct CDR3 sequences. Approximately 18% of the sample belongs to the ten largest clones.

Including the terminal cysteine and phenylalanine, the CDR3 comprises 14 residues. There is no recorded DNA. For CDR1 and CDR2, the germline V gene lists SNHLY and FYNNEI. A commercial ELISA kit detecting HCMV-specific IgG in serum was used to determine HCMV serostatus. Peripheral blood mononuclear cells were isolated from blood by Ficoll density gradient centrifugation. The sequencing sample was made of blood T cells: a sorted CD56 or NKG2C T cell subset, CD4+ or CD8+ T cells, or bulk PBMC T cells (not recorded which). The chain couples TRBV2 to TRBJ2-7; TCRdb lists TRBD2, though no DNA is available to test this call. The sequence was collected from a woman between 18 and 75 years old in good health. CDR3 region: CASTYGLGTTEQYF.